This TCR beta chain was retrieved from a study of spatial heterogeneity in lung cancer. The CDR3 is made up of 15 amino acids. Germline CDR1 is SSHAT and CDR2 is FNYEAQ (reference sequence). TCRdb redid the calling of the 5' RACE reads with MiXCR, one entry per CDR3 protein. The sample records approximately 92,000 distinct CDR3 sequences, 10% to 15% being singletons. Stated time point: sample taken at primary tumor resection. This clonotype was seen a handful of times. Sequence at one end of the junction differs from germline and may be a read error. This TCR was recovered from a male donor with early-stage non-small cell lung cancer. The sample was PBMCs, taken at surgery. The rearrangement joins TRBV7-7 to TRBJ2-1, with 13 bases fitting TRBD2. CDR3 nucleotide sequence: TGTGCTAGCAGCTTCGGACTAGCGGGAGAAAGTGAGCAGTTCTTC. This encodes CASSFGLAGESEQFF.